The 23 T cell receptor beta chains reported below all come from one sample, sequenced in a study of shared clonotypes between healthy human individuals. Only in-frame clones appear in the TCRdb table, and some are missing; sequencing was by immunoSEQ multiplex PCR. The table includes a few million clones, 85% to 95% detected once. Sequencing used naive CD4+ T cells from PBMCs. The subset here: CD45RA+ positively selected. These receptor sequences come from a man between 18 and 29 years old in good health. Some clones in this sample may be carry-over from other donors' samples.

V and J are TRBV28 and TRBJ2-3; 9 bases agree with TRBD1. V was clipped by 3 bases and J by 4 bases; unmatched bases: 5. This CDR3 spans 15 amino acids. From germline, CDR1 is MDHEN and CDR2 SYDVKM. CDR3 in amino acids: CASSFGTGYSDTQYF. CDR3 bases: TGTGCCAGCAGTTTCGGGACAGGGTATTCAGATACGCAGTATTTT.

On this clone itself: In the same sample, other DNA sequences code for this CDR3. V gene TRBV28 combines with J gene TRBJ1-1; D remains unclear. Germline CDR1 and CDR2: MDHEN and SYDVKM. V lost 5 bases, J lost 8 bases, and 6 bases lay in between. The CDR3 runs to 10 residues. DNA for the CDR3: TGTGCCAGCAGTCATAGGGAAGCTTTCTTT. As protein: CASSHREAFF.

This sequence joins TRBV10-3 and TRBJ2-5; TRBD1 aligns across 7 bases. The J call may not be correct, given that the DNA end is closer to TRBJ2-7. Germline values: CDR1 ENHRY, CDR2 SYGVKD. There are 15 residues in the CDR3. Here the CDR3 reads CAISEEGAGRDEQYF. The CDR3 nucleotides are TGTGCCATCAGTGAGGAGGGGGCTGGCCGAGACGAGCAGTACTTC.

The chain joins TRBV11-2 to TRBJ2-3; D tentatively reads TRBD1 or TRBD2 (5 bases each). Per the germline V gene, CDR1 is SGHAT and CDR2 is FQNNGV. V was shortened by 4 bases and J by 0 bases, with 14 bases between the two germline ends. CDR3 length equals 16 residues. The CDR3 DNA reads TGTGCCAGCAGCTCCCCCGGGACGGAAAGCACAGATACGCAGTATTTT. It specifies CASSSPGTESTDTQYF.

V is TRBV9 and J is TRBJ1-1, with 7 bases aligning to TRBD1. With 2 bases clipped from V and 0 bases from J, the junction kept 1 base outside the gene matches. CDR3 size: 14 residues. Germline assignment: CDR1 SGDLS and CDR2 YYNGEE. Written as DNA, the CDR3 is TGTGCCAGCAGCGTGCAGGGGGTGAACACTGAAGCTTTCTTT. Amino acid sequence: CASSVQGVNTEAFF.

The chain employs TRBV15 and TRBJ2-1; TRBD2 matches 11 bases. The J segment lost 7 bases and the V segment lost 0 bases, leaving 8 bases of the junction unmatched. CDR1 LNHNV and CDR2 YYDKDF come from the germline V gene (reference sequence). This CDR3 region has 17 residues. Here the CDR3 reads CATSRDVRTSGLNEQFF. The CDR3 region has the DNA TGTGCCACCAGCAGAGATGTAAGGACTAGCGGGTTGAATGAGCAGTTCTTC.

Only a few counts were recorded for this clone. The rearrangement uses TRBV18 and TRBJ1-1; D gene unclear. Between the trimmed V and J ends, which lost 4 bases and 0 bases, there was a span of 9 bases. There are 14 residues in the CDR3. Per the germline V gene, CDR1 is KGHSH and CDR2 is LQKENI. The CDR3 protein is CASSRQNMNTEAFF. CDR3 sequence (DNA): TGTGCCAGCTCACGGCAAAACATGAACACTGAAGCTTTCTTT.

The genes are TRBV19 and TRBJ1-5; D not certain. Germline values: CDR1 LNHDA, CDR2 SQIVND (reference sequence). Deletions cut 5 bases from V and 2 bases from J, with 13 bases between. This CDR3 has 15 amino acids. In DNA, the CDR3 is TGTGCCAGTAGTCTCGACGGCGGGCGCAATCAGCCCCAGCATTTT. Residues: CASSLDGGRNQPQHF.

This rearrangement joins TRBV15 to TRBJ2-7; 8 nucleotides line up with TRBD1. This CDR3 is built from 14 residues. Germline assignment: CDR1 LNHNV and CDR2 YYDKDF (reference sequence). V trimming: 5 bases; J trimming: 2 bases; junction bases outside the gene matches: 5. CDR3 bases: TGTGCCACCAGCTTGGACAGGGCGACCTACGAGCAGTACTTC. As protein: CATSLDRATYEQYF.

This chain links TRBV5-1 with TRBJ2-3, with D possibly being TRBD1 or TRBD2 (6 bases each). Germline CDR1 is SGHRS and CDR2 is YFSETQ. Between the trimmed V and J ends, which lost 2 bases and 1 base, there was a span of 14 bases. The CDR3 contains 16 residues. The CDR3 loop reads CASSFPGARGTDTQYF. For the CDR3, the DNA is TGCGCCAGCAGCTTTCCGGGGGCCAGAGGCACAGATACGCAGTATTTT.

This sequence joins TRBV4-1 and TRBJ2-3; TRBD2 matches 7 bases. Germline CDR1 MGHRA, CDR2 YSYEKL. Trimming took 0 bases from V and 4 from J; bases not matched to a gene: 7. The CDR3 is 16 residues long. CDR3 amino acids: CASSQESTSVSDTQYF. The CDR3 region has the DNA TGCGCCAGCAGCCAAGAGTCTACTAGCGTATCAGATACGCAGTATTTT.

This chain links TRBV5-1 with TRBJ2-3; D uncertain. With 2 bases removed from V and 5 bases from J, the gap between germline ends came to 3 bases. CDR3 length: 11 amino acids. CDR1 SGHRS and CDR2 YFSETQ come from the germline V gene. The CDR3 nucleotides read TGCGCCAGCAGCTTCTTAGATACGCAGTATTTT. Residues: CASSFLDTQYF.

In its sample, this clone was seen once. The gene calls are TRBV5-4 and TRBJ1-2; D is perhaps TRBD1 (5 bases). The V gene lost 0 bases and the J gene lost 4 bases, with 16 bases spanning the gap. The V gene's germline CDR1 is SGHNT and CDR2 YYREEE (reference sequence). The CDR3 sequence is 16 residues long. DNA for the CDR3: TGTGCCAGCAGCTTGGGGGGACGGGCCCCAAGCTATGGCTACACCTTC. As protein: CASSLGGRAPSYGYTF.

This clone appeared a single time. The chain is built from TRBV29-1 and TRBJ2-5, with 7 bases aligning to TRBD1. Germline CDR1 and CDR2: SQVTM and ANQGSEA. The CDR3 sequence is 14 residues long. J lost 2 bases, V lost 2 bases, and 5 bases had no gene match. CDR3 residues: CSVEPQGPQETQYF. CDR3 in DNA: TGCAGCGTTGAACCACAGGGGCCTCAAGAGACCCAGTACTTC. Supplemented by reference TRBV29-1 and TRBJ2-5, the full variable domain reads SAVISQKPSRDICQRGTSLTIQCQVDSQVTMMFWYRQQPGQSLTLIATANQGSEATYESGFVIDKFPISRPNLTFSTLTVSNMSPEDSSIYLCSVEPQGPQETQYFGPGTRLLVL.

The V call is TRBV14, the J call TRBJ2-7, with no clear D. The germline CDR1 and CDR2 sequences are SGHDN and FVKESK. The CDR3 is made up of 14 amino acids. Trimming removed 1 base from V and 9 bases from J, with 16 bases in between. CDR3 DNA sequence: TGTGCCAGCAGCCAAGCCGGCCAGCCTTGGTCGCAGTACTTC. As protein: CASSQAGQPWSQYF.

V and J are TRBV5-1 and TRBJ2-2, with TRBD2 matching over 7 bases. The V gene end was trimmed by 2 bases and the J gene end by 6 bases; junction bases not matched to a gene: 7. The CDR3 contains 15 residues. Germline-derived CDR1 and CDR2 are SGHRS and YFSETQ. The CDR3 spells CASSFDLAAPGELFF. The CDR3 DNA follows: TGCGCCAGCAGCTTTGATCTAGCGGCCCCCGGGGAGCTGTTTTTT.

About this clone: This specimen includes other DNA sequences encoding the same CDR3. The chain recombines TRBV19 with TRBJ1-4, with D unresolved. Germline V gene data show CDR1 as LNHDA and CDR2 as SQIVND (reference sequence). V lost 3 bases, J lost 0 bases, and 5 bases lay in between. CDR3 length equals 14 residues. CDR3 DNA: TGTGCCAGTAGTATTTCGGCAACTAATGAAAAACTGTTTTTT. It is translated as CASSISATNEKLFF.

This rearrangement joins TRBV10-3 to TRBJ2-2; TRBD1 matches 7 bases. This CDR3 contains 16 residues. Germline trimming cut 3 bases from V and 0 bases from J; bases unmatched to any gene: 4. Germline V CDR1 and CDR2: ENHRY, SYGVKD. The DNA of the CDR3 is TGTGCCATCAGTGATAAGACAGGGTCGAACACCGGGGAGCTGTTTTTT. Amino acid sequence: CAISDKTGSNTGELFF.

The chain joins TRBV11-2 to TRBJ2-7; TRBD2 matches at 9 bases. Looked up from germline, CDR1 is SGHAT and CDR2 is FQNNGV. CDR3 length: 16 residues. J lost 0 bases, V lost 5 bases, and 8 bases had no gene match. CDR3 residues: CASSQFQTSGSYEQYF. CDR3 bases: TGTGCCAGCAGCCAGTTCCAGACTAGCGGCTCCTACGAGCAGTACTTC.

The chain combines TRBV7-9 with TRBJ2-5; 11 nucleotides line up with TRBD1. The CDR3 length is 15 residues. Germline V gene sequence: CDR1 SEHNR, CDR2 FQNEAQ (reference sequence). With 7 bases clipped from V and 5 bases from J, the junction kept 9 bases outside the gene matches. The chain's CDR3 is CASTTGQGAKETQYF. Here the CDR3 DNA reads TGTGCCAGCACCACAGGACAGGGGGCTAAGGAGACCCAGTACTTC.

The DNA of the CDR3 is TGTGCCAGCAGTCCCGGGGAAGGGCGCAGCTCCTACGAGCAGTACTTC. Its translation: CASSPGEGRSSYEQYF. This chain connects TRBV25-1 to TRBJ2-7; weak D call: TRBD2 (5 bases). The length of the CDR3 is 16 residues. V was shortened by 5 bases and J by 0 bases, with 17 bases between the two germline ends. Germline-derived CDR1 and CDR2 are MGHDK and SYGVNS.

The J gene is TRBJ1-2, the V gene TRBV28; possibly TRBD1 for D (6 bases). CDR3 length: 13 amino acids. Germline CDR1 is MDHEN and CDR2 is SYDVKM. Trimming stripped 2 bases from V and 8 bases from J, with 12 bases between. CDR3 sequence (DNA): TGTGCCAGCAGTTTAGGGGGGGCGCGCGGCTACACCTTC. Translation: CASSLGGARGYTF.

The J gene is TRBJ2-2, the V gene TRBV4-1; 7 bases agree with TRBD2. Trimming at V came to 5 bases and at J to 5 bases, leaving 5 bases not matched to a gene. Germline V gene data show CDR1 as MGHRA and CDR2 as YSYEKL. This CDR3 contains 14 residues. The CDR3 nucleotides are TGCGCCAGCAGCGAACGGACTAGAACCGGGGAGCTGTTTTTT. Encoded protein: CASSERTRTGELFF.